The clone carrying this T cell receptor beta chain was counted at least ten times. Its antigen is not known. This sample was taken from a study of T-cell reconstitution after alpha-beta-depleted transplantation in children. Points from the study as a whole: From newly produced T cells came most of the T-cell counts and diversity one year after transplant. The study traced high day-60 TCRbeta diversity in some patients to surviving recipient T cells and thymic progenitors. About two months after transplant, alpha-beta T cells reportedly came from several hundred expanded graft clones.

Germline V gives CDR1 SGHTA, CDR2 FQGNSA. This CDR3 comprises 13 residues. V lost 2 bases and J lost 5, with 10 bases in between. Researchers prepared the TCRbeta library using unique molecular identifiers, the study reports. TCRdb processed the PCR reads anew with MiXCR; each CDR3 protein has one entry. The table includes about 290,000 distinct CDR3 sequences, roughly 9.1% detected once. This specimen consisted of PBMCs, obtained before TCRalphabeta/CD19-depleted stem cell transplant. This TCR derives from a boy under three years old with acute myeloid leukemia, due to receive a stem cell transplant. The J gene is TRBJ2-7, the V gene TRBV7-2; possible D gene TRBD1, 6 bases. This CDR3 reads CASSLNRVDEQYF. The CDR3 coding sequence is TGTGCCAGCAGCTTAAACAGGGTCGACGAGCAGTACTTC.